The 19 T cell receptor beta chains given below trace back to one sample, sequenced in a study of blood T cell repertoires in COVID-19. Here immunoSEQ multiplex PCR was the method, and the copy in TCRdb shows in-frame clones only, minus some. Here the sample spans a few hundred thousand clones, approximately 80% being singletons. The specimen sequenced was PBMCs or T cells enriched from blood (not recorded which). All receptors derive from a middle-aged woman with acute COVID-19.

This clone came up once. The V call is TRBV6-5, the J call TRBJ2-7; D perhaps matches TRBD2 (6 bases). Trimming left V 6 bases short and J 5 bases short, with 8 bases between. Germline V lookup: CDR1 MNHEY, CDR2 SVGAGI. CDR3 length: 11 residues. In DNA form, the CDR3 reads TGTGCCAGCAGCCGGGGGAACGAGCAGTACTTC. Its protein product is CASSRGNEQYF.

The V gene is TRBV7-3, the J gene TRBJ1-3; TRBD1 might be the D (5 bases). The germline CDR1 and CDR2 sequences are SGHTA and FQGTGA. V shed 1 base and J shed 7 bases, with 17 bases lying between them. There are 16 residues in the CDR3. The CDR3 loop reads CASSLNGHGGGNTIYF. For the CDR3, the DNA is TGTGCCAGCAGCTTAAATGGACACGGTGGAGGGAACACCATATATTTT.

J is TRBJ2-3 and V is TRBV24-1, with 8 bases matching TRBD1. V lost 6 bases, J lost 6 bases, and 10 bases stayed unmatched. The CDR3 length is 15 residues. CDR1 KGHDR and CDR2 SFDVKD come from the germline V gene. The CDR3 coding sequence is TGTGCCACCAGTAATTCCAGGGGGCATCGGGATACGCAGTATTTT. Residues: CATSNSRGHRDTQYF.

The rearrangement uses TRBV2 and TRBJ1-5; perhaps TRBD1 as D (6 bases). The V gene's germline CDR1 is SNHLY and CDR2 FYNNEI. The CDR3 contains 14 residues. V lost 4 bases to trimming and J lost 1 base, with 8 bases between them. The CDR3: CASSGGRSNQPQHF. CDR3 bases: TGTGCCAGCAGTGGGGGGCGGAGCAATCAGCCCCAGCATTTT.

V usage is TRBV7-2 and J usage is TRBJ1-3, with a weak D call TRBD1 (5 bases). The CDR3 totals 15 residues. V lost 1 base and J lost 2, with 9 bases in between. Germline CDR1 is SGHTA and CDR2 is FQGNSA. This CDR3 reads CASSLGAGTGNTIYF. The CDR3 nucleotides read TGTGCCAGCAGCTTAGGGGCAGGGACTGGAAACACCATATATTTT.

A single count supports this clone. The rearrangement uses TRBV2 and TRBJ2-5; 9 bases line up with TRBD1. The junction had 5 bases not matched to a gene; V was cut back by 4 bases and J by 2 bases. This CDR3 is built from 15 residues. In germline, CDR1 is SNHLY, CDR2 FYNNEI. This CDR3 is CASSGGTGRQETQYF. DNA of the CDR3: TGTGCCAGCAGTGGTGGGACAGGGAGGCAAGAGACCCAGTACTTC.

CDR3 loop: CASSQTGTRLYEQYF. CDR3 coding DNA: TGTGCCAGCAGCCAAACAGGGACTAGGTTGTACGAGCAGTACTTC. This chain joins TRBV5-4 and TRBJ2-7, with 8 bases lining up with TRBD2. CDR3 length: 15 residues. The trim removed 4 bases at V and 4 bases at J, leaving 10 bases unmatched. CDR1 SGHNT and CDR2 YYREEE come from the germline V gene (reference sequence).

CDR3: CASSQANFRGARGYTF. The DNA of the CDR3 is TGCGCCAGCAGCCAAGCGAACTTCCGCGGGGCACGGGGCTACACCTTC. The chain is built from TRBV4-1 and TRBJ1-2, with D maybe TRBD1 (5 bases). Germline V gene sequence: CDR1 MGHRA, CDR2 YSYEKL. CDR3 length: 16 amino acids. The V gene lost 1 base and the J gene lost 8 bases, with 20 bases spanning the gap.

The V and J genes are TRBV5-6 and TRBJ2-5, with 8 nucleotides matching TRBD1. Trimming cost V 4 bases and J 9 bases; bases outside gene matches: 8. From germline, CDR1 is SGHDT and CDR2 YYEEEE. The CDR3 is made up of 13 amino acids. The CDR3 loop is CASSMTGEGAQYF. CDR3 in DNA: TGTGCCAGCAGCATGACAGGGGAAGGGGCCCAGTACTTC.

The rearrangement joins TRBV6-6 to TRBJ2-1; 9 nucleotides agree with TRBD2. Germline CDR1 MNHNY, CDR2 SVGAGI (reference sequence). Trimming cost V 6 bases and J 5 bases; bases outside gene matches: 8. This CDR3 contains 15 residues. CDR3 nucleotide sequence: TGTGCCAGCAGGAGGTGGACTAGCGCAAACAATGAGCAGTTCTTC. This translates into CASRRWTSANNEQFF.

The sample holds one count of this clone. This sequence joins TRBV11-3 and TRBJ2-1; 12 nucleotides line up with TRBD1. CDR3 length equals 19 residues. Germline V CDR1 and CDR2: SGHNT, YENEEA. V was clipped by 5 bases and J by 0 bases; unmatched bases: 11. The CDR3 reads CASSPTGTGGLSSYNEQFF. The CDR3 nucleotides read TGTGCCAGCAGCCCAACCGGGACAGGGGGCTTGAGCTCCTACAATGAGCAGTTCTTC.

The sample holds a few counts of this clone. The chain employs TRBV4-2 and TRBJ2-2; D gene ambiguous. Germline V CDR1 and CDR2: LGHNA, YNFKEQ. This CDR3 has 15 residues. Trimming pared 0 bases from V and 4 bases from J, leaving 9 bases between. The CDR3 DNA reads as TGTGCCAGCAGCCAAGACTGGGCGAGCACCGGGGAGCTGTTTTTT. Its translation: CASSQDWASTGELFF.

There are many counts of this clone. The chain combines TRBV2 with TRBJ2-4, with D possibly being TRBD1 (5 bases). There are 15 residues in the CDR3. The V gene's germline CDR1 is SNHLY and CDR2 FYNNEI. V shed 4 bases and J shed 3 bases, with 13 bases lying between them. The CDR3 spells CASSGKGFDKNIQYF. CDR3 sequence (DNA): TGTGCCAGCAGTGGTAAGGGGTTTGACAAAAACATTCAGTACTTC.

The CDR3 reads CASTSSGGASNEQFF. CDR3 DNA sequence: TGTGCCAGTACTTCAAGCGGGGGGGCATCCAATGAGCAGTTCTTC. V and J are TRBV19 and TRBJ2-1; 10 bases agree with TRBD2. V gave up 7 bases and J gave up 6 bases; unmatched junction bases: 9. Germline V gene lookup returns CDR1 LNHDA and CDR2 SQIVND (reference sequence). This CDR3 has 15 amino acids. The full variable domain, its missing parts supplied by reference TRBV19 and TRBJ2-1, is DGGITQSPKYLFRKEGQNVTLSCEQNLNHDAMYWYRQDPGQGLRLIYYSQIVNDFQKGDIAEGYSVSREKKESFPLTVTSAQKNPTAFYLCASTSSGGASNEQFFGPGTRLTVL.

This clone was observed a few times. The chain employs TRBV27 and TRBJ2-7, with a tentative D call TRBD2 (6 bases). Between the trimmed V and J ends, which lost 2 bases and 4 bases, there was a span of 12 bases. The CDR3 loop spans 14 amino acids. CDR1 MNHEY and CDR2 SMNVEV come from the germline V gene (reference sequence). The CDR3, as DNA: TGTGCCAGCAGTTTAAGGAGGGACGGTTACGAGCAGTACTTC. Translated: CASSLRRDGYEQYF.

V usage is TRBV11-3 and J usage is TRBJ1-3; tentative D call: TRBD1 (6 bases). The CDR3 is 14 amino acids. V lost 4 bases to trimming and J lost 4 bases, with 11 bases between them. Per the germline V gene, CDR1 is SGHNT and CDR2 is YENEEA. CDR3 coding DNA: TGTGCCAGCAGCTCCCAGGGGCGGGGAAACACCATATATTTT. This encodes CASSSQGRGNTIYF. Complete variable domain (other parts from reference TRBV11-3 and TRBJ1-3): EAGVVQSPRYKIIEKKQPVAFWCNPISGHNTLYWYLQNLGQGPELLIRYENEEAVDDSQLPKDRFSAERLKGVDSTLKIQPAELGDSAVYLCASSSQGRGNTIYFGEGSWLTVV.

The CDR3 coding sequence is TGTGCCAGTAGTATAGGAGAACCTTATAGCAATCAGCCCCAGCATTTT. Translation: CASSIGEPYSNQPQHF. The gene calls are TRBV19 and TRBJ1-5; unclear D gene. Germline V lookup: CDR1 LNHDA, CDR2 SQIVND (reference sequence). This CDR3 region has 16 residues. Trimming pared 1 base from V and 0 bases from J, leaving 10 bases between.

This clone was detected once. The chain joins TRBV10-3 to TRBJ1-5, with a possible D match to TRBD1 (5 bases). Trimming removed 10 bases at V and 0 bases at J, with 13 bases between. The germline V gene encodes CDR1 ENHRY and CDR2 SYGVKD. The CDR3 spans 14 residues. This CDR3 is CASDSDNSNQPQHF. CDR3 DNA sequence: TGTGCCAGTGACAGCGACAATAGCAATCAGCCCCAGCATTTT.

V is TRBV19 and J is TRBJ1-1, with a possible D match to TRBD1 (5 bases). This CDR3 has 15 residues. The germline CDR1 and CDR2 sequences are LNHDA and SQIVND (reference sequence). Trimming cost V 5 bases and J 4 bases, with 17 bases left between them. The CDR3 loop reads CASSFAGTGGTEAFF. As DNA, the CDR3 is TGTGCCAGTAGTTTCGCAGGGACTGGTGGCACTGAAGCTTTCTTT. The variable domain in full, with the rest retrieved from reference TRBV19 and TRBJ1-1, is DGGITQSPKYLFRKEGQNVTLSCEQNLNHDAMYWYRQDPGQGLRLIYYSQIVNDFQKGDIAEGYSVSREKKESFPLTVTSAQKNPTAFYLCASSFAGTGGTEAFFGQGTRLTVV.